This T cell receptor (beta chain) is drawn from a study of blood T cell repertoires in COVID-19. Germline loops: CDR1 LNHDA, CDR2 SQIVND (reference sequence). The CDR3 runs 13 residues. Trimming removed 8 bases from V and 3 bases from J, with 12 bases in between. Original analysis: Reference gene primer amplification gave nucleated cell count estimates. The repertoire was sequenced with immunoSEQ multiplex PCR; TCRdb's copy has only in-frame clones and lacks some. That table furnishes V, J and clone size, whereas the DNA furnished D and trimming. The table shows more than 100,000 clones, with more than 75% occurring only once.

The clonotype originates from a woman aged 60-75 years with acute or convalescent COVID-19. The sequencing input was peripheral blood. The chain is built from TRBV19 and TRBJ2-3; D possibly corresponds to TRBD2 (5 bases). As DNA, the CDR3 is TGTGCCAGTTCGGAGGAGCATACAGATACGCAGTATTTT. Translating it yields CASSEEHTDTQYF. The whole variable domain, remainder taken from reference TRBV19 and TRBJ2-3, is DGGITQSPKYLFRKEGQNVTLSCEQNLNHDAMYWYRQDPGQGLRLIYYSQIVNDFQKGDIAEGYSVSREKKESFPLTVTSAQKNPTAFYLCASSEEHTDTQYFGPGTRLTVL.